This section outlines one T cell receptor beta chain sequence together with its context. The primer mix had 60 Vbeta and 13 Jbeta primers. TCRdb keeps only in-frame clones here, not all; method: immunoSEQ multiplex PCR. This table holds tens of thousands of clones. V lost 1 base, J lost 4 bases, and 9 bases stayed unmatched. Germline V gene sequence: CDR1 LGHNA, CDR2 YNFKEQ. The CDR3 length is 17 residues. This sample is drawn from a study of cytomegalovirus exposure and HLA in healthy donors. This TCR derives from a female donor in good health and CMV-seronegative. The specimen was PBMCs. V and J are TRBV4-2 and TRBJ2-3, with 9 bases matching TRBD2. The CDR3, as DNA: TGTGCCAGCAGCCAAGGGGGAGCGGGGGGTATGGCAGATACGCAGTATTTT. It encodes CASSQGGAGGMADTQYF.